Listed below are T cell receptor beta chains from one sample, sequenced in a study of identifying expanded T cells in peripheral blood. Using immunoSEQ multiplex PCR, the repertoire was profiled, and TCRdb retains in-frame clones only, with some absent. The table lists about 100,000 clones, around 88% of them singletons. Sequencing was performed on blood. These receptors were obtained from a person aged 18-70 years in good health. Each CDR3 is given with its conserved first and last residue. D genes are given only for firm matches. Clone size is given for some rows only: seen once, a few or many times, or a class if the clone is expanded.

j_call	d_call	clone_size	v_call	cdr3_aa	cdr3_nt
TRBJ2-7	TRBD1	-	TRBV7-2	CASSLSWSGGYEQYF	TGTGCCAGCAGCTTAAGTTGGTCAGGGGGCTACGAGCAGTACTTC
TRBJ2-7	-	-	TRBV18	CASSPIGSGYEQYF	TGTGCCAGCTCACCAATCGGGTCCGGGTACGAGCAGTACTTC
TRBJ2-2	-	-	TRBV18	CASSPGGYLNTGELFF	TGTGCCAGCTCACCAGGGGGCTACCTGAACACCGGGGAGCTGTTTTTT
TRBJ1-1	-	-	TRBV10-2	CASSYQFTEAFF	TGCGCCAGCAGCTACCAGTTCACTGAAGCTTTCTTT
TRBJ2-3	TRBD2	-	TRBV9	CASSVEGASGGRTDTQYF	TGTGCCAGCAGCGTAGAAGGTGCTAGCGGGGGCCGCACAGATACGCAGTATTTT
TRBJ2-7	-	-	TRBV27	CASNGPSYEQYF	TGTGCCAGCAACGGACCCTCCTACGAGCAGTACTTC
TRBJ1-5	-	-	TRBV7-2	CASRIASGGNQPQHF	TGTGCCAGCAGAATAGCCTCCGGGGGCAATCAGCCCCAGCATTTT
TRBJ1-1	-	many	TRBV5-4	CASWSMIQKNTEAFF	TGTGCCAGCTGGTCGATGATTCAAAAGAACACTGAAGCTTTCTTT
TRBJ2-7	-	-	TRBV28	CASSSPPGTKGQYF	TGTGCCAGCAGTTCCCCCCCCGGCACCAAGGGGCAGTACTTC
TRBJ2-5	-	-	TRBV15	CATSRGQETQYF	TGTGCCACCAGTAGGGGACAAGAGACCCAGTACTTC
TRBJ1-2	TRBD1	-	TRBV28	CASSLEGARGYTF	TGTGCCAGCAGTTTGGAGGGGGCGCGGGGCTACACCTTC
TRBJ1-5	-	-	TRBV5-5	CASSWGPFSNQPQHF	TGTGCCAGCAGCTGGGGCCCTTTTAGCAATCAGCCCCAGCATTTT
TRBJ1-2	TRBD1	-	TRBV5-6	CASSLGQGAYYGYTF	TGTGCCAGCAGCTTGGGACAGGGGGCCTACTATGGCTACACCTTC
TRBJ1-6	-	-	TRBV15	CATSRDRVGAISSYNSPLHF	TGTGCCACCAGCAGAGATAGGGTCGGCGCGATTAGCTCCTATAATTCACCCCTCCACTTT
TRBJ2-5	-	-	TRBV7-2	CASSFRRGGETQYF	TGTGCCAGCAGCTTTCGGAGGGGGGGAGAGACCCAGTACTTC
TRBJ2-5	-	-	TRBV28	CASSFVETQYF	TGTGCCAGCAGTTTCGTAGAGACCCAGTACTTC
TRBJ2-1	-	-	TRBV19	CASSISGRGGLGPYNEQFF	TGTGCCAGTAGTATATCAGGCAGGGGGGGGCTGGGACCCTACAATGAGCAGTTCTTC
TRBJ2-3	-	-	TRBV7-6	CASSRNGGTDTQYF	TGTGCCAGCAGCCGGAACGGGGGAACAGATACGCAGTATTTT
TRBJ2-7	TRBD1	-	TRBV19	CASSIGQGSHEQYF	TGTGCCAGTAGTATAGGACAGGGTTCCCACGAGCAGTACTTC
TRBJ2-3	TRBD2	-	TRBV2	CASRDTSGGDSADTQYF	TGTGCCAGCAGGGACACTAGCGGGGGGGACTCGGCAGATACGCAGTATTTT
TRBJ1-1	-	many	TRBV13	CASRRRGTANTEAFF	TGTGCCAGCAGGAGGAGAGGGACGGCGAACACTGAAGCTTTCTTT
TRBJ2-3	TRBD1	-	TRBV5-1	CASSYGTGEDTQYF	TGCGCCAGCAGCTATGGGACAGGGGAAGATACGCAGTATTTT
TRBJ2-5	-	few	TRBV6-5	CASSYAGWETQYF	TGTGCCAGCAGTTACGCGGGGTGGGAGACCCAGTACTTC
TRBJ1-6	TRBD1	-	TRBV4-1	CASSQDPGQGKGNSPLHF	TGCGCCAGCAGCCAAGATCCGGGACAGGGGAAAGGAAATTCACCCCTCCACTTT
TRBJ2-1	-	-	TRBV7-2	CASSLWGDPFF	TGTGCCAGCAGCTTATGGGGGGACCCTTTCTTC
TRBJ2-7	TRBD1	once	TRBV10-2	CASGGQGAGNGEQYF	TGCGCCAGCGGTGGACAGGGGGCGGGTAATGGGGAGCAGTACTTC
TRBJ2-5	TRBD1	few	TRBV7-6	CASSPRDRGQETQYF	TGTGCCAGCAGCCCCAGGGACAGGGGACAAGAGACCCAGTACTTC
TRBJ1-2	-	-	TRBV7-9	CASSPTGNYGYTF	TGTGCCAGCAGCCCCACAGGAAACTATGGCTACACCTTC
TRBJ1-2	-	-	TRBV5-1	CASSPEGWGTGYTF	TGCGCCAGCAGCCCGGAGGGGTGGGGCACTGGCTACACCTTC
TRBJ2-2	-	-	TRBV5-1	CASTVTGNTGELFF	TGCGCCAGCACCGTGACAGGAAACACCGGGGAGCTGTTTTTT
TRBJ1-1	-	-	TRBV7-2	CASSLLGRGGKTEAFF	TGTGCCAGCAGCTTATTAGGTAGGGGAGGGAAGACTGAAGCTTTCTTT
TRBJ1-5	-	-	TRBV21-1	CASSNRVSMTGPTNQPQHF	TGTGCCAGCAGCAACAGGGTAAGTATGACAGGACCTACCAATCAGCCCCAGCATTTT
TRBJ1-6	TRBD1	-	TRBV4-3	CASSQETGSSYNSPLHF	TGCGCCAGCAGCCAAGAGACAGGGAGCTCCTATAATTCACCCCTCCACTTT
TRBJ2-5	-	-	TRBV28	CASTTRGLGKTQYF	TGTGCCAGCACAACCAGGGGACTGGGGAAGACCCAGTACTTC
TRBJ1-5	-	-	TRBV28	CASNWLTGNQPQHF	TGTGCCAGCAATTGGTTGACCGGCAATCAGCCCCAGCATTTT
TRBJ2-7	-	-	TRBV7-6	CASSLGWAYEQYF	TGTGCCAGCAGCTTAGGTTGGGCCTACGAGCAGTACTTC
TRBJ2-5	TRBD1	-	TRBV18	CASSPPGGVETQYF	TGTGCCAGCTCACCACCAGGGGGCGTAGAGACCCAGTACTTC
TRBJ2-5	TRBD2	-	TRBV7-9	CASSFLSGGAYETQYF	TGTGCCAGCAGCTTTCTGAGCGGGGGGGCGTATGAGACCCAGTACTTC
TRBJ2-3	-	-	TRBV5-4	CASSLRPSADTQYF	TGTGCCAGCAGCTTGCGCCCTAGTGCAGATACGCAGTATTTT
TRBJ2-5	TRBD1	-	TRBV9	CASSVGDRPSKGETQYF	TGTGCCAGCAGCGTAGGGGACAGGCCGTCCAAGGGAGAGACCCAGTACTTC
TRBJ2-5	-	-	TRBV4-2	CASSQQFGFQETQYF	TGTGCCAGCAGCCAACAGTTCGGGTTCCAAGAGACCCAGTACTTC
TRBJ2-7	TRBD1	-	TRBV13	CASSQNDRGKDSYEQYF	TGTGCCAGCAGCCAAAACGACAGGGGAAAGGACTCCTACGAGCAGTACTTC
TRBJ1-4	-	few	TRBV12-2	CASRLVDRGVGEKLFF	TGTGCAAGTCGCTTAGTTGATAGGGGAGTAGGGGAAAAACTGTTTTTT
TRBJ2-6	-	-	TRBV6-1	CVRRTSGANVLTF	TGTGTCCGGAGGACCTCTGGGGCCAACGTCCTGACTTTC
TRBJ1-4	-	few	TRBV6-6	CASSPPWGGSEKLFF	TGTGCCAGCAGTCCCCCTTGGGGGGGTAGTGAAAAACTGTTTTTT
TRBJ1-3	-	-	TRBV9	CASSVYSGNTIYF	TGTGCCAGCAGCGTATACTCTGGAAACACCATATATTTT